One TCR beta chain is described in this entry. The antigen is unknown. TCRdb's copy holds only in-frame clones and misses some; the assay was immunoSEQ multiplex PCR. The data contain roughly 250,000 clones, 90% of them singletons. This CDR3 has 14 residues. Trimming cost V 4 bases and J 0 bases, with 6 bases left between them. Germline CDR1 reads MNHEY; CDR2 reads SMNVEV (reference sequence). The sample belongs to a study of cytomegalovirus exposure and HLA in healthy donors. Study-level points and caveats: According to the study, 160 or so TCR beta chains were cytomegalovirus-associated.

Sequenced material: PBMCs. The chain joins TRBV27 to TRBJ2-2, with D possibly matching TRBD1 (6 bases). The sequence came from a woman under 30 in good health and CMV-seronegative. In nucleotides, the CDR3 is TGTGCCAGCAGTTGGACAGCGAACACCGGGGAGCTGTTTTTT. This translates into CASSWTANTGELFF.